Given below is one T cell receptor (beta chain) in context. Sequencing was performed with immunoSEQ multiplex PCR; in TCRdb, only in-frame clones are kept and a portion is missing. The table includes over 200,000 clones, around 87% detected once. This record comes from a study of blood T cell repertoires in COVID-19. Background on the study: There were acute and convalescent COVID-19 samples, and they came from the United States, Italy and Spain.

Germline trimming cut 3 bases from V and 7 bases from J; bases unmatched to any gene: 5. This CDR3 comprises 14 residues. In germline, CDR1 is GTSNPN, CDR2 SVGIG (reference sequence). The clonotype comes from a woman between 50 and 59 years old with acute or convalescent COVID-19. Sequencing used peripheral blood. The chain employs TRBV30 and TRBJ2-1; 11 bases match TRBD1. The CDR3, as DNA: TGTGCCTGGAGCAAGGACAGGGGGCGGAATGAGCAGTTCTTC. Translation gives CAWSKDRGRNEQFF. Full variable domain (outside the CDR3, taken from reference TRBV30 and TRBJ2-1): SQTIHQWPATLVQPVGSPLSLECTVEGTSNPNLYWYRQAAGRGLQLLFYSVGIGQISSEVPQNLSASRPQDRQFILSSKKLLLSDSGFYLCAWSKDRGRNEQFFGPGTRLTVL.